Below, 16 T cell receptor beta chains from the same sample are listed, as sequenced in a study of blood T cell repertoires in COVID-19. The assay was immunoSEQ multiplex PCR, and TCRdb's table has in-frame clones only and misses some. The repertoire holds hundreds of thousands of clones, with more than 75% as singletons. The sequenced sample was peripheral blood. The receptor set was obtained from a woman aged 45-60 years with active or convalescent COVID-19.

Here the CDR3 reads CASSQDRSNLNSVRNEQFF. DNA of the CDR3: TGTGCCAGCAGCCAAGATCGCTCCAACCTCAATTCGGTTCGCAATGAGCAGTTCTTC. The V and J genes are TRBV3-1 (or the pseudogene TRBV3-2) and TRBJ2-1; D call uncertain. V gave up 0 bases and J gave up 6 bases, with 24 bases separating them. This CDR3 region has 19 residues. From germline, CDR1 is LGHDT and CDR2 YNNKEL (reference sequence).

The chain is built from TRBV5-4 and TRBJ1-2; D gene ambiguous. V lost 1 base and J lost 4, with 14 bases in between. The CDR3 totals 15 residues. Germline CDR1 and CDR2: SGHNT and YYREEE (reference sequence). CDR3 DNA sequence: TGTGCCAGCAGCTTGAAGCAGGTCGGCTCCTATGGCTACACCTTC. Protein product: CASSLKQVGSYGYTF.

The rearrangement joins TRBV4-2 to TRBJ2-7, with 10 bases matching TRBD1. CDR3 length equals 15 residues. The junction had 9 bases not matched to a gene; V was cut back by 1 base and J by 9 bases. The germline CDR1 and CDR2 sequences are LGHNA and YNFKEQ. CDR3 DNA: TGTGCCAGCAGCCAAGTCGGGGACAGGGGCCTACTGCAGTACTTC. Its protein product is CASSQVGDRGLLQYF.

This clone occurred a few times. CDR3 in amino acids: CASSRRLDGTEAFF. CDR3 sequence (DNA): TGTGCCAGCAGCCGACGGCTAGACGGCACTGAAGCTTTCTTT. The chain combines TRBV5-4 with TRBJ1-1; the D is unclear. CDR3 size: 14 residues. Trimming removed 4 bases from V and 4 bases from J, with 14 bases in between. The germline V gene has CDR1 SGHNT and CDR2 YYREEE (reference sequence).

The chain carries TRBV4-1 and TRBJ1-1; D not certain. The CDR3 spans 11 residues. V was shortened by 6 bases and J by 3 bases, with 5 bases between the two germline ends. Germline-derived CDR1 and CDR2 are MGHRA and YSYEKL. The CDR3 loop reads CASSLYTEAFF. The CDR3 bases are TGCGCCAGCAGTTTATACACTGAAGCTTTCTTT.

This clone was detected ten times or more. The CDR3 DNA follows: TGCGCCAGCAGCCAAACGGGACTAGCGGGCAACTACGAGCAGTACTTC. Protein sequence: CASSQTGLAGNYEQYF. The rearrangement links TRBV4-1 to TRBJ2-7; 12 nucleotides match TRBD2. The germline V gene has CDR1 MGHRA and CDR2 YSYEKL. The junction had 5 bases not matched to a gene; V was cut back by 2 bases and J by 3 bases. The CDR3 has 16 amino acids.

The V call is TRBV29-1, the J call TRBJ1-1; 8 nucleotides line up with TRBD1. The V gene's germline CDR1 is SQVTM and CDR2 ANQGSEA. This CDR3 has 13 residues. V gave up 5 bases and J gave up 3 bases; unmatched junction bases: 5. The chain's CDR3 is CSVRTGTDTEAFF. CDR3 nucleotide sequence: TGCAGCGTTCGGACAGGGACTGACACTGAAGCTTTCTTT. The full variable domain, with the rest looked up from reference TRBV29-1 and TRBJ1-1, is SAVISQKPSRDICQRGTSLTIQCQVDSQVTMMFWYRQQPGQSLTLIATANQGSEATYESGFVIDKFPISRPNLTFSTLTVSNMSPEDSSIYLCSVRTGTDTEAFFGQGTRLTVV.

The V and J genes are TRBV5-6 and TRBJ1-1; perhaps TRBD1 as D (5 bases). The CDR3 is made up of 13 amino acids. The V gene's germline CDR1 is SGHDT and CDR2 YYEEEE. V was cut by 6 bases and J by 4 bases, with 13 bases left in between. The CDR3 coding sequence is TGTGCCAGCACCCTTCGGGGGGGCACTGAAGCTTTCTTT. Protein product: CASTLRGGTEAFF.

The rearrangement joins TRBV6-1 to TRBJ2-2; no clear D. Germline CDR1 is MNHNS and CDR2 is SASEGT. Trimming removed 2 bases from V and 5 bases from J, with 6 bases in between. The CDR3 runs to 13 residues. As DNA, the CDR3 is TGTGCCAGCAGTGAATCTTTTACCGGGGAGCTGTTTTTT. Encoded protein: CASSESFTGELFF.

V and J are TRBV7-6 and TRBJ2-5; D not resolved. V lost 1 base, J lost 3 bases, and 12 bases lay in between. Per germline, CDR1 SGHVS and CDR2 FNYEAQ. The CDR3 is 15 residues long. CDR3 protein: CASSLGVGTEETQYF. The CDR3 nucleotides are TGTGCCAGCAGCTTAGGGGTAGGCACAGAAGAGACCCAGTACTTC.

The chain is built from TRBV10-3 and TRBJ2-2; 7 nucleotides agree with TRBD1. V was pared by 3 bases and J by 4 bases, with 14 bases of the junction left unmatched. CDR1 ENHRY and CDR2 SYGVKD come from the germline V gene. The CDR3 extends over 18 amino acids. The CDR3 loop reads CAISEGVARGRGTGELFF. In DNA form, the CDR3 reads TGTGCCATCAGTGAAGGGGTAGCGAGGGGGCGAGGCACCGGGGAGCTGTTTTTT.

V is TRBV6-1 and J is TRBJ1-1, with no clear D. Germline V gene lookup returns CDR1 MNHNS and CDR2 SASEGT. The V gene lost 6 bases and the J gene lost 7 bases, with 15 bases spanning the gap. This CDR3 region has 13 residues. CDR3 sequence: CASRPRGGGEAFF. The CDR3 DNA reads TGTGCCAGCAGGCCCAGAGGCGGCGGTGAAGCTTTCTTT.

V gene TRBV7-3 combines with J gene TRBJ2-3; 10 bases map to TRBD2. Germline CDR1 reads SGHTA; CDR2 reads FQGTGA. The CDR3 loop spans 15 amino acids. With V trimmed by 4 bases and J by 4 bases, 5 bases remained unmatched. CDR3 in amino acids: CASSSGTSVADTQYF. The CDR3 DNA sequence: TGTGCCAGCAGCTCCGGGACTAGCGTGGCAGATACGCAGTATTTT. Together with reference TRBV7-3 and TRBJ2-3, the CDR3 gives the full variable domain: GAGVSQTPSNKVTEKGKYVELRCDPISGHTALYWYRQSLGQGPEFLIYFQGTGAADDSGLPNDRFFAVRPEGSVSTLKIQRTERGDSAVYLCASSSGTSVADTQYFGPGTRLTVL.

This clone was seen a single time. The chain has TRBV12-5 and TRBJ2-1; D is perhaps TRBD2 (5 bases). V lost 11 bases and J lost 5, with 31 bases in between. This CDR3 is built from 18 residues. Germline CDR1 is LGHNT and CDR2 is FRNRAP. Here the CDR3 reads CAARVDHGPASGDNEQFF. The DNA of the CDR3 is TGTGCTGCACGAGTGGACCATGGGCCCGCAAGCGGCGACAATGAGCAGTTCTTC.

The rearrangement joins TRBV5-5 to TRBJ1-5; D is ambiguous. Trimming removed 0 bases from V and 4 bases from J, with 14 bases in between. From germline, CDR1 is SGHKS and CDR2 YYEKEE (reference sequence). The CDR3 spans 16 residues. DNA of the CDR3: TGTGCCAGCAGCTTGGTAGCGGGGTTTGGTAATCAGCCCCAGCATTTT. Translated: CASSLVAGFGNQPQHF.

The chain's CDR3 is CASSPRTAYGYTF. Written as DNA, the CDR3 is TGTGCCAGCTCACCAAGGACAGCATATGGCTACACCTTC. The chain couples TRBV18 to TRBJ1-2, with D maybe TRBD1 (6 bases). The CDR3 length is 13 residues. The V gene lost 2 bases and the J gene lost 5 bases, with 9 bases spanning the gap. The germline CDR1 and CDR2 sequences are KGHSH and LQKENI.